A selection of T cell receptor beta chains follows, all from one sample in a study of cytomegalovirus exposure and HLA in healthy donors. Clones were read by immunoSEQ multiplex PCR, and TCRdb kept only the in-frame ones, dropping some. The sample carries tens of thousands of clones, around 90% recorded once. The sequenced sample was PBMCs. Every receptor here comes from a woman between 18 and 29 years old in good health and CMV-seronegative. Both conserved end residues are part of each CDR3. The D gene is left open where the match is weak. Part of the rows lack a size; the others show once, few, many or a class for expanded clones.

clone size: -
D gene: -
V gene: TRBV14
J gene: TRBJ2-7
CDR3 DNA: TGTGCCAGCAGCCAAGGGCTGGCAATCTACGAGCAGTACTTC
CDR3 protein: CASSQGLAIYEQYF

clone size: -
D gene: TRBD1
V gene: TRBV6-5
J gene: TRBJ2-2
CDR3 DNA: TGTGCCAGCAGCTACCGACAGGGGATCACCGGGGAGCTGTTTTTT
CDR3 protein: CASSYRQGITGELFF

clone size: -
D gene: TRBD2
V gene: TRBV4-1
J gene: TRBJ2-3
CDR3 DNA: TGCGCCAGCAGCCACCGGATAGCGGGAGGCACTAGCACAGATACGCAGTATTTT
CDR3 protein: CASSHRIAGGTSTDTQYF

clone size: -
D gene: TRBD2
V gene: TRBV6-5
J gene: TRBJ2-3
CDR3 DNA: TGTGCCAGCAGTTCCCCTAACGGGGGGTCAGATACGCAGTATTTT
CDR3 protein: CASSSPNGGSDTQYF

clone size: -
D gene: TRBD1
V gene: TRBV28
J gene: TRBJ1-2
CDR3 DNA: TGTGCCAGCAGTGGAGGGACAGTTTTATTTAACTATGGCTACACCTTC
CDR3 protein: CASSGGTVLFNYGYTF

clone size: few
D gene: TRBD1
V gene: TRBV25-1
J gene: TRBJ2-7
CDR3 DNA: TGTGCCACCATGGGACAGGGAAACGAGCAGTACTTC
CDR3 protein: CATMGQGNEQYF

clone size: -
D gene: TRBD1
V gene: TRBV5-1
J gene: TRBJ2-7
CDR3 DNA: TGCGCCAGCAGCCGGGACAGAGGACCCTACGAGCAGTACTTC
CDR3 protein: CASSRDRGPYEQYF

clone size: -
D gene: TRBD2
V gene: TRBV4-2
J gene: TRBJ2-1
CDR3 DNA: TGTGCCAGCAGCCAAGATTCTTTCCCGGGGGGTGAGCAGTTCTTC
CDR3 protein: CASSQDSFPGGEQFF

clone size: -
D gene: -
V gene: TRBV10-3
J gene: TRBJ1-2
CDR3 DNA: TGTGCCATCTCGGGGGGCAGGGAGGATGGCTACACCTTC
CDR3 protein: CAISGGREDGYTF

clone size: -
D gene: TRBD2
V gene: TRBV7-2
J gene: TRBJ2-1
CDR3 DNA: TGTGCCAGCAGCTTAGCCGGGCCCGGGACTAGGTATGAGCAGTTCTTC
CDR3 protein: CASSLAGPGTRYEQFF

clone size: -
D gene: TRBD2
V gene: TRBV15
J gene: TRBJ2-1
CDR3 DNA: TGTGCCACCGGAGTAGCGGGAGGCCCAAAGCAGTTCTTC
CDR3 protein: CATGVAGGPKQFF

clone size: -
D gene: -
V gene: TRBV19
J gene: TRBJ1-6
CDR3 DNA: TGTGCCAGTAGAGTGGAGGGACGGACAAATTCACCCCTCCACTTT
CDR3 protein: CASRVEGRTNSPLHF

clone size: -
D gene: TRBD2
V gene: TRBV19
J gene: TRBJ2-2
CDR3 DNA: TGTGCCAGTAGTCTTCTAGCGGGGGGGCTTGACGGGGAGCTGTTTTTT
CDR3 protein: CASSLLAGGLDGELFF

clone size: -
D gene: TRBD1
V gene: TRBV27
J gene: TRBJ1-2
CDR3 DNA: TGTGCCAGCAGTCGACCGGGACAGGGGGCGACCACCTTC
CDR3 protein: CASSRPGQGATTF

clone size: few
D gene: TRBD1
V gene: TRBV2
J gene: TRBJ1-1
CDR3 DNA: TGTGCCAGCAGCTTGGACAGGGATACTGAAGCTTTCTTT
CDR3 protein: CASSLDRDTEAFF

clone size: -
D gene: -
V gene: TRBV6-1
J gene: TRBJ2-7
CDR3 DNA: TGTGCCAGCAGTGACCCTCAGGGCGACGAGCAGTACTTC
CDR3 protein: CASSDPQGDEQYF

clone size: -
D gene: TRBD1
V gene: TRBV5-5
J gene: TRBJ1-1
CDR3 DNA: TGTGCCAGCAGCTTGGTAGAGGGACAGGGAAAAACTGAAGCTTTCTTT
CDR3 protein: CASSLVEGQGKTEAFF

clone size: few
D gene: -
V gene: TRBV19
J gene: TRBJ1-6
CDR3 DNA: TGTGCCAGTAGTATCAATCATGAGGAGATGGCCTATAATTCACCCCTCCACTTT
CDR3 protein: CASSINHEEMAYNSPLHF

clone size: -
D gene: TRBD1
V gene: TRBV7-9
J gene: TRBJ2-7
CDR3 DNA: TGTGCCAGCAGAAGAAACCGGGACAGGAGTTCGTACGAGCAGTACTTC
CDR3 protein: CASRRNRDRSSYEQYF

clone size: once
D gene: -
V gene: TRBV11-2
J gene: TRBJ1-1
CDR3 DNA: TGTGCCAGCAGCCCGGTGGCGGCGCGCAACACTGAAGCTTTCTTT
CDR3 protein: CASSPVAARNTEAFF

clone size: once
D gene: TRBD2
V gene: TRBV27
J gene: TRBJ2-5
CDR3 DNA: TGTGCCAGCAGTCCGGGACTAGCGGAAGAGACCCAGTACTTC
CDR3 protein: CASSPGLAEETQYF

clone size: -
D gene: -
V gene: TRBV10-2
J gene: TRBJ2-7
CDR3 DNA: TGCGCCAGCAGTGGACCCGAAGGGGTTTTCTACGAGCAGTACTTC
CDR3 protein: CASSGPEGVFYEQYF

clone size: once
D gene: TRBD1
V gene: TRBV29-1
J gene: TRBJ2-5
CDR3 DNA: TGCAGCGCCTTACTCGGGACAGGGGGGTTGTTTGAGACCCAGTACTTC
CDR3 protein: CSALLGTGGLFETQYF

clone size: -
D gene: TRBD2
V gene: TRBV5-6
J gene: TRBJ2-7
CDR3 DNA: TGTGCCAGCAGCCAGACTAGCGGGAGCGCCCACGAGCAGTACTTC
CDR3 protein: CASSQTSGSAHEQYF

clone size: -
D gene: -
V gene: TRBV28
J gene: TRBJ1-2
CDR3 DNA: TGTGCCAGCAGTTTATCGGTGTTTGGTGGCTACACCTTC
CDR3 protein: CASSLSVFGGYTF

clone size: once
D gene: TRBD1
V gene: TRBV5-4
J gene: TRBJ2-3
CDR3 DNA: TGTGCCAGCAGCTTCAGACAGGGGACAGATACGCAGTATTTT
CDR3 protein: CASSFRQGTDTQYF

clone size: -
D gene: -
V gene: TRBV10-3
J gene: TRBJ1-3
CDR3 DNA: TGTGCCGCCTCCCTTGGCGGGGTTGGAAACACCATATATTTT
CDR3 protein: CAASLGGVGNTIYF

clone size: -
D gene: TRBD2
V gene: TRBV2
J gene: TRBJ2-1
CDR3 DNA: TGTGCCAGCAGGGGACTAGCGGGTACCACCTATTCCAATGAGCAGTTCTTC
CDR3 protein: CASRGLAGTTYSNEQFF

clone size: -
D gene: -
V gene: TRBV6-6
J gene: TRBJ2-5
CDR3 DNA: TGTGCCAGCAGTCCAGACAGGTTGGAGACCCAGTACTTC
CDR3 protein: CASSPDRLETQYF

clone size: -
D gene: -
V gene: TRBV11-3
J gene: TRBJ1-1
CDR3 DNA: TGTGCCAGCAGCTTAGGTGGACTGCCCACTGAAGCTTTCTTT
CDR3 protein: CASSLGGLPTEAFF

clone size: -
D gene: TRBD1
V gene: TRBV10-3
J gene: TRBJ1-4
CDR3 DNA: TGTGCCATCGTAGGGGGACAGTCCCTAGGAGAAAAACTGTTTTTT
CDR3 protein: CAIVGGQSLGEKLFF

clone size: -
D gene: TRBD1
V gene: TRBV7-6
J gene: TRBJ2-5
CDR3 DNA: TGTGCCAGCAGCCCCAGGGGGGAGACCCAGTACTTC
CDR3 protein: CASSPRGETQYF

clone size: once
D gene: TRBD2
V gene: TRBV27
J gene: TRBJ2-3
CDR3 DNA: TGTGCCAGCAGTTCGACTAGCGGGGGGGCGGATACGCAGTATTTT
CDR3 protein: CASSSTSGGADTQYF

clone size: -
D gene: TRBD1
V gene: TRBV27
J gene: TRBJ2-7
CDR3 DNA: TGTGCCAGCAGTGAAGGGGGGACAGGGGGCTACGAGCAGTACTTC
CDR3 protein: CASSEGGTGGYEQYF

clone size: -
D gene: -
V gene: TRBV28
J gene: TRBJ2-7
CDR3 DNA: TGTGCCAGCAGGCTACACAGGTCCTACGAGCAGTACTTC
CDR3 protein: CASRLHRSYEQYF

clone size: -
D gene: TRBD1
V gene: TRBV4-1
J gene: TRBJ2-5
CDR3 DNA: TGCGCCAGCAGCCAGAGGACAGGCCTCCAAGAGACCCAGTACTTC
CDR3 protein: CASSQRTGLQETQYF

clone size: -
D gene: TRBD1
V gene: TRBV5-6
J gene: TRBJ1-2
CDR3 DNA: TGTGCCAGCAGCTTGGGGGGACAGGCCTATGGCTACACCTTC
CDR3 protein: CASSLGGQAYGYTF

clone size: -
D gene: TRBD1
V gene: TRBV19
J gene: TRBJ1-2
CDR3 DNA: TGTGCCAGTAGCCTACAGGGGGCCGGTGGCTACACCTTC
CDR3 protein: CASSLQGAGGYTF

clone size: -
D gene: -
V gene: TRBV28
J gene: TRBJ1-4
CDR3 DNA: TGTGCCAGCAGTCTCACAGGGTCGTCTTTCGAAAAACTGTTTTTT
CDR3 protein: CASSLTGSSFEKLFF

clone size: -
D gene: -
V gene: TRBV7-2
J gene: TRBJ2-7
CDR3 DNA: TGTGCCAGCAGCCTCCGGGTCCCCTCCTACGAGCAGTACTTC
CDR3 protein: CASSLRVPSYEQYF

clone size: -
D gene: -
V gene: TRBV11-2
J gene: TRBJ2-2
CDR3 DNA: TGTGCCAGCAGGGCGGGCAACACCGGGGAGCTGTTTTTT
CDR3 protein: CASRAGNTGELFF

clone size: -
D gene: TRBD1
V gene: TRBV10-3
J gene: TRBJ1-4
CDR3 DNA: TGTGCCATCAGTAGGACAGGGTCAACTAATGAAAAACTGTTTTTT
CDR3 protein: CAISRTGSTNEKLFF

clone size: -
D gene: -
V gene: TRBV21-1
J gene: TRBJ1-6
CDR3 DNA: TGTGCCAGCAGCAAAGCTGGGAGGGGTTGGTATAATTCACCCCTCCACTTT
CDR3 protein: CASSKAGRGWYNSPLHF

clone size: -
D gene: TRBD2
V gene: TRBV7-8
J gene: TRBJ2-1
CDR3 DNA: TGTGCCAGCAGCCTCAACCTAGCGGTGTCCTACAATGAGCAGTTCTTC
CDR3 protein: CASSLNLAVSYNEQFF

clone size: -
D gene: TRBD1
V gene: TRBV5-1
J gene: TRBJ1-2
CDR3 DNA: TGCGCCAGCAGCTCGGGACAGCTCGTCTATGGCTACACCTTC
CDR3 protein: CASSSGQLVYGYTF

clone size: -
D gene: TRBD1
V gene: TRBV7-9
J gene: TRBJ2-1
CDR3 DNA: TGTGCCAGCAGCGTCCGGGACAGGGGTAGCAATGAGCAGTTCTTC
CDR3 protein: CASSVRDRGSNEQFF

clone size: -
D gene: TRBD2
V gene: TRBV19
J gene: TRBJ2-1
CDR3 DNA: TGTGCCAGTAGTGTGGGGAGGGCGGCCTACAATGAGCAGTTCTTC
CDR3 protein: CASSVGRAAYNEQFF

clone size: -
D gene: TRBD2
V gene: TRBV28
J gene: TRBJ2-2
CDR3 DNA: TGTGCCAGCAGGTCCTTGACTAGCGGGAGTTACGGCACCGGGGAGCTGTTTTTT
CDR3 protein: CASRSLTSGSYGTGELFF

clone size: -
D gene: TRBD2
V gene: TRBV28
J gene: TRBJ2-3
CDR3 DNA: TGTGCCAGCAGTGAGCGGGGGGGCGGGGATACGCAGTATTTT
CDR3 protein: CASSERGGGDTQYF

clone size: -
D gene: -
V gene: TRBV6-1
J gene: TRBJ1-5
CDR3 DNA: TGTGCCAGCATTACTAACACCAATAGCAATCAGCCCCAGCATTTT
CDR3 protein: CASITNTNSNQPQHF

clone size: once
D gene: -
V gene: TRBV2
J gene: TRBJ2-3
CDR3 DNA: TGTGCCAGCAGCGATGGCGACGGGGATACGCAGTATTTT
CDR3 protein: CASSDGDGDTQYF

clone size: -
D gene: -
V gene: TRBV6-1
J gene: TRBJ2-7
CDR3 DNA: TGTGCCAGCAGTGAATACCAGGGCCTCTCCTACGAGCAGTACTTC
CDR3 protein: CASSEYQGLSYEQYF

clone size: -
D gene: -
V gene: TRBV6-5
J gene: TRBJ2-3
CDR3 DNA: TGTGCCAGCAGTTACGCCGGCGGGGTAGATACGCAGTATTTT
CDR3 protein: CASSYAGGVDTQYF

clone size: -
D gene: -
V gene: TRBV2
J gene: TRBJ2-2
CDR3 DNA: TGTGCCAGCAGTGATGGTAGCGGAAGGTTCAACGGGGAGCTGTTTTTT
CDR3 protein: CASSDGSGRFNGELFF